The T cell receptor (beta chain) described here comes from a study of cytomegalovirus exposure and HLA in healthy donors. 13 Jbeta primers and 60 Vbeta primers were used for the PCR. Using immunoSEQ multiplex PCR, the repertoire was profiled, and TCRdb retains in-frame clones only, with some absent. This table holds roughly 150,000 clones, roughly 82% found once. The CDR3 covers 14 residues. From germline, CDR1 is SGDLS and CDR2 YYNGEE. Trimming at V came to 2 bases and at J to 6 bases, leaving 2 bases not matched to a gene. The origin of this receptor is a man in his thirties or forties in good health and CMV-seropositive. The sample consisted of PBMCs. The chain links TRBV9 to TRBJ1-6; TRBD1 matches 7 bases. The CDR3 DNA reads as TGTGCCAGCAGCGTGGGACAGTTTAATTCACCCCTCCACTTT. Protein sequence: CASSVGQFNSPLHF.